The next 20 T cell receptor beta chains were all read from a single sample in a study of regulatory T cells in long-lasting Graves disease. Arm-PCR of CDR3 regions and iRepertoire HTBI primers were the basis on which TCR beta libraries were built. TCRdb re-analysed the multiplex PCR reads in MiXCR, keeping a single row per CDR3 protein. The data show 200,000 to 250,000 distinct CDR3 sequences, 18% seen once. Time point of the sample: newly diagnosed GD, antithyroid drugs for less than 3 months. The authors made the TCR library using RNA they extracted from PBMCs. The input for sequencing was peripheral blood mononuclear cells (PBMCs), taken at new diagnosis, from a patient treated with antithyroid drugs. The source is a female donor with Graves disease.

This clonotype has a count of ten or more. V and J are TRBV12-3 or TRBV12-4 and TRBJ1-6; a possible D gene is TRBD1 (5 bases). Trimming stripped 6 bases from V and 7 bases from J, with 16 bases between. This CDR3 comprises 15 residues. The CDR3 nucleotides read TGTGCCAGCAGCCTAGGGACCCCTGGAAATTCACCCCTCCACTTT. This gives the protein CASSLGTPGNSPLHF.

At least ten counts were recorded for this clonotype. V gene TRBV3-1 combines with J gene TRBJ2-7, with 8 bases aligning to TRBD2. The V and J ends lost 1 base and 8 bases, in that order; junction bases with no gene match: 10. The germline CDR1 and CDR2 sequences are LGHDT and YNNKEL (reference sequence). CDR3 length equals 15 residues. CDR3 sequence: CASSQGGTSGAQQYF. CDR3 sequence (DNA): TGTGCCAGCAGCCAAGGGGGCACTAGCGGAGCCCAGCAGTACTTC.

The sample holds many counts of this clonotype. The genes are TRBV5-4 and TRBJ1-6; no firm D call. CDR1 is SGHNT and CDR2 is YYREEE in the germline V gene (reference sequence). Trimming cost V 3 bases and J 7 bases, with 17 bases left between them. The CDR3 contains 16 residues. As DNA, the CDR3 is TGTGCCAGCAGCTCCCCTGACATGGTTGGGAATTCACCCCTCCACTTT. It is translated as CASSSPDMVGNSPLHF.

This clonotype has a count of ten or more. The chain employs TRBV12-3 or TRBV12-4 and TRBJ1-1; D is perhaps TRBD1 (6 bases). V lost 7 bases and J lost 1, with 16 bases in between. The CDR3 consists of 15 residues. The CDR3, as DNA: TGTGCCAGCACCTGGCGCGGGGGCAAGAACACTGAAGCTTTCTTT. It encodes CASTWRGGKNTEAFF.

This clonotype was seen at least ten times. This chain uses TRBV12-3 or TRBV12-4 with TRBJ2-2, with no clear D. This CDR3 has 13 amino acids. The ends were cut back, 3 bases at V and 5 bases at J, with 7 bases in the middle. CDR3 DNA: TGTGCCAGCAGTTTTGGCAATACCGGGGAGCTGTTTTTT. Amino acid sequence: CASSFGNTGELFF.

This clonotype occurred many times. This chain links TRBV7-2 with TRBJ2-3; D call uncertain. Trimming cost V 5 bases and J 6 bases, with 9 bases left between them. The CDR3 sequence is 12 residues long. The germline V gene encodes CDR1 SGHTA and CDR2 FQGNSA. The CDR3 spells CASSPVLDTQYF. DNA of the CDR3: TGTGCCAGCAGCCCAGTCCTGGATACGCAGTATTTT.

This clonotype was found many times. V is TRBV20-1 and J is TRBJ2-7; TRBD1 or TRBD2 may be the D gene (5 bases each). Trimming took 0 bases from V and 0 from J, leaving 18 bases between them. The CDR3 loop spans 17 amino acids. Germline CDR1 and CDR2: DFQATT and SNEGSKA (reference sequence). CDR3 bases: TGCAGTGCTAGAGATCCAGGGAGTGGCGGGCGCTCCTACGAGCAGTACTTC. It codes for CSARDPGSGGRSYEQYF.

There are many counts of this clonotype. This chain connects TRBV6-1 to TRBJ1-4; D is unresolved. The CDR3 is 15 amino acids. Germline-derived CDR1 and CDR2 are MNHNS and SASEGT. V was trimmed by 6 bases and J by 8 bases, leaving 19 bases between them. CDR3 in amino acids: CASSAGGVGSEKLFF. The CDR3 region has the DNA TGTGCCAGCAGCGCCGGCGGCGTAGGCTCGGAAAAACTGTTTTTT.

This chain uses TRBV7-3 with TRBJ2-3, with a weak D call TRBD1 (6 bases). V lost 4 bases and J lost 9, with 11 bases in between. CDR1 is SGHTA, CDR2 FQGTGA, per germline. The CDR3 is 12 residues long. CDR3 loop: CASSSSGETQYF. DNA of the CDR3: TGTGCCAGCAGCTCCTCAGGGGAAACGCAGTATTTT. The whole variable domain, filled in from reference TRBV7-3 and TRBJ2-3, reads GAGVSQTPSNKVTEKGKYVELRCDPISGHTALYWYRQSLGQGPEFLIYFQGTGAADDSGLPNDRFFAVRPEGSVSTLKIQRTERGDSAVYLCASSSSGETQYFGPGTRLTVL.

This clonotype was found many times. This chain connects TRBV25-1 to TRBJ1-1, with D unclear. The CDR3 runs to 11 residues. Germline V gene lookup returns CDR1 MGHDK and CDR2 SYGVNS. V gave up 7 bases and J gave up 4 bases, with 7 bases separating them. The CDR3 protein is CASTFGTEAFF. CDR3 DNA sequence: TGTGCCAGCACTTTTGGCACTGAAGCTTTCTTT.

As to this clonotype: The junction and the germline gene differ at one end; a read error may be behind it. The rearrangement uses TRBV4-1 and TRBJ1-6; maybe TRBD1 (6 bases). There are 16 residues in the CDR3. Germline V gene data show CDR1 as MGHRA and CDR2 as YSYEKL. The CDR3 loop reads CASSQESNRVNPPLHF. The CDR3 nucleotides are TGCGCCAGCAGCCAAGAAAGCAACAGGGTTAATCCACCCCTCCACTTT.

In the case of this clonotype: A junction boundary mismatches the germline segment, possibly from a read error. The J gene is TRBJ1-5, the V gene TRBV4-1; 8 bases agree with TRBD1. The CDR3 runs 14 residues. Germline CDR1 MGHRA, CDR2 YSYEKL. Here the CDR3 reads CASSQDLWAGGLYF. DNA for the CDR3: TGCGCCAGCAGCCAAGATCTCTGGGCAGGGGGCTTGTATTTT.

With respect to this clonotype: A far larger clone is one base from this, pointing to a likely read error. This chain connects TRBV30 to TRBJ2-7; possible D gene TRBD2, 5 bases. The germline V gene encodes CDR1 GTSNPN and CDR2 SVGIG (reference sequence). The CDR3 length is 12 residues. V was shortened by 1 base and J by 7 bases, with 11 bases between the two germline ends. The CDR3 DNA reads as TGTGCCTGGAGTGGAGGGTACAATGAGCAGTACTTC. It encodes CAWSGGYNEQYF. Based on the CDR3 plus reference TRBV30 and TRBJ2-7, the full variable domain is SQTIHQWPATLVQPVGSPLSLECTVEGTSNPNLYWYRQAAGRGLQLLFYSVGIGQISSEVPQNLSASRPQDRQFILSSKKLLLSDSGFYLCAWSGGYNEQYFGPGTRLTVT.

This clonotype has at least ten counts. The gene calls are TRBV5-5 and TRBJ1-4; D unresolved. The germline gives CDR1 SGHKS, CDR2 YYEKEE (reference sequence). V gave up 5 bases and J gave up 7 bases, with 12 bases separating them. The CDR3 sequence is 13 residues long. DNA for the CDR3: TGTGCCAGCAGGCCACCCGGAGTTGAAAAACTGTTTTTT. As protein: CASRPPGVEKLFF.

This clonotype was seen repeatedly, ten times or more. V gene TRBV12-3 or TRBV12-4 combines with J gene TRBJ2-3; D tentatively reads TRBD1 or TRBD2 (5 bases each). The CDR3 is 13 amino acids. Trimming took 4 bases from V and 5 from J, leaving 10 bases between them. The CDR3 bases are TGTGCCAGCAGTTGGGATGGGGGAGATACGCAGTATTTT. Protein sequence: CASSWDGGDTQYF.

This clonotype was recorded at least ten times. V gene TRBV19 combines with J gene TRBJ1-1; the D gene is possibly TRBD1 (5 bases). The germline V gene has CDR1 LNHDA and CDR2 SQIVND (reference sequence). V was pared by 4 bases and J by 3 bases, with 15 bases between. The CDR3 covers 15 residues. The CDR3 loop is CASSNPVGVDTEAFF. DNA of the CDR3: TGTGCCAGTAGTAACCCAGTGGGGGTTGACACTGAAGCTTTCTTT. Supplemented by reference TRBV19 and TRBJ1-1, the full variable domain reads DGGITQSPKYLFRKEGQNVTLSCEQNLNHDAMYWYRQDPGQGLRLIYYSQIVNDFQKGDIAEGYSVSREKKESFPLTVTSAQKNPTAFYLCASSNPVGVDTEAFFGQGTRLTVV.

The CDR3 bases are TGTGCCAGCAGCCAAGAAGTGACAGGGTATACTGAAGCTTTCTTT. Protein product: CASSQEVTGYTEAFF. The gene calls are TRBV4-2 and TRBJ1-1; TRBD1 aligns across 7 bases. J was trimmed by 5 bases and V by 0 bases; bases with no gene match: 6. Germline assignment: CDR1 LGHNA and CDR2 YNFKEQ. The CDR3 covers 15 residues.

This clonotype was recorded many times. This chain connects TRBV6-1 to TRBJ1-2, with 7 bases fitting TRBD1. This CDR3 region has 15 residues. With V trimmed by 6 bases and J by 4 bases, 11 bases remained unmatched. Germline values: CDR1 MNHNS, CDR2 SASEGT. The CDR3 loop is CASSPTGTEGYGYTF. The CDR3 DNA reads TGTGCCAGCAGCCCCACCGGGACAGAGGGCTATGGCTACACCTTC.

This clonotype was counted at least ten times. V gene TRBV30 combines with J gene TRBJ1-1; D unresolved. Deletions cut 0 bases from V and 0 bases from J, with 5 bases between. This CDR3 has 13 residues. Germline assignment: CDR1 GTSNPN and CDR2 SVGIG (reference sequence). CDR3 residues: CAWSVLLNTEAFF. In DNA, the CDR3 is TGTGCCTGGAGTGTACTTTTGAACACTGAAGCTTTCTTT.

The J gene is TRBJ2-3, the V gene TRBV19; D remains ambiguous. CDR1 LNHDA and CDR2 SQIVND come from the germline V gene (reference sequence). The CDR3 is 12 residues long. Trimming pared 6 bases from V and 5 bases from J, leaving 9 bases between. Here the CDR3 reads CASSPNRDTQYF. The DNA of the CDR3 is TGTGCCAGTAGCCCTAATCGAGATACGCAGTATTTT.